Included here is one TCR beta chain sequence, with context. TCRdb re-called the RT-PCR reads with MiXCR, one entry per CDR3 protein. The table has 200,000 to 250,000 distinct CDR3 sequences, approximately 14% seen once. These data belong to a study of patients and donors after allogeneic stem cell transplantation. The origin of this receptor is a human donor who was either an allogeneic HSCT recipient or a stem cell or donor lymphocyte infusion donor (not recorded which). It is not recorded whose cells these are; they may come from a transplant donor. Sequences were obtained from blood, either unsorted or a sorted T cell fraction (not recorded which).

CDR3 sequence (DNA): TGTGCCAGCAGCGTAGTGGCGGGATTTCGCGAGCAGTACTTC. Encoded protein: CASSVVAGFREQYF. V is TRBV9 and J is TRBJ2-7; D is perhaps TRBD2 (6 bases). The germline CDR1 and CDR2 sequences are SGDLS and YYNGEE. V lost 0 bases to trimming and J lost 6 bases, with 13 bases between them. The CDR3 has 14 amino acids.